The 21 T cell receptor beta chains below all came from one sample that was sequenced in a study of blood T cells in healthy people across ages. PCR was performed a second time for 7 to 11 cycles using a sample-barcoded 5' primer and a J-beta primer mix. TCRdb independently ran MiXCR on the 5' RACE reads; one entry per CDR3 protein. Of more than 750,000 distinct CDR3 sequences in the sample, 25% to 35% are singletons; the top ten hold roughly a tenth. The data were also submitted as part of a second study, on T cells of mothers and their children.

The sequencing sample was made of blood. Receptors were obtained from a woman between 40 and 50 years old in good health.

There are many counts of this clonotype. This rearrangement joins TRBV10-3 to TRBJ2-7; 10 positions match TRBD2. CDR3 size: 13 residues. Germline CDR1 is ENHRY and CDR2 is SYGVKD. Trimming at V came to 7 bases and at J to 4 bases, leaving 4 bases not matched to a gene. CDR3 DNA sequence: TGTGCCATCAAAGGGACTAGCGCTTACGAGCAGTACTTC. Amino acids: CAIKGTSAYEQYF.

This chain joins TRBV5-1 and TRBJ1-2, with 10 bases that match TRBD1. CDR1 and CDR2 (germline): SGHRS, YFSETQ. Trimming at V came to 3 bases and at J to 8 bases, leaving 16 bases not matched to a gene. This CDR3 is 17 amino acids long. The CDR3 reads CASSSNDRGPLIGGYTF. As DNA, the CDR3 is TGCGCCAGCAGCTCCAATGACAGGGGGCCCTTAATCGGCGGCTACACCTTC.

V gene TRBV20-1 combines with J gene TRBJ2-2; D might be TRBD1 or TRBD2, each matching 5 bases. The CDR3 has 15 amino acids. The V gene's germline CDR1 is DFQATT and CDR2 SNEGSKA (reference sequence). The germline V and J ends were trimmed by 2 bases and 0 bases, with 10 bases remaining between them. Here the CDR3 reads CSARLGRTNTGELFF. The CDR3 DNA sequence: TGCAGTGCTAGATTGGGACGGACGAACACCGGGGAGCTGTTTTTT.

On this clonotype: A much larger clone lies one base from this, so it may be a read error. The CDR3 DNA sequence: TGTGCCATCAGTGATACTGGGGAGACCCAGTACTTC. Translation gives CAISDTGETQYF. The genes are TRBV10-3 and TRBJ2-5; D gene uncertain. Germline CDR1 and CDR2: ENHRY and SYGVKD. V was cut by 3 bases and J by 5 bases, with 7 bases left in between. This CDR3 region has 12 residues.

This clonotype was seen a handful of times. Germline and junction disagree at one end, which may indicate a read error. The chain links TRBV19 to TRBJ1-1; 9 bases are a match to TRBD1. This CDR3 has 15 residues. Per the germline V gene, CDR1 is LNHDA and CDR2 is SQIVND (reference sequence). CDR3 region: CAGRLGQGSNTEAFF. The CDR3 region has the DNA TGTGCCGGTAGGCTGGGACAGGGCTCAAACACTGAAGCTTTCTTT.

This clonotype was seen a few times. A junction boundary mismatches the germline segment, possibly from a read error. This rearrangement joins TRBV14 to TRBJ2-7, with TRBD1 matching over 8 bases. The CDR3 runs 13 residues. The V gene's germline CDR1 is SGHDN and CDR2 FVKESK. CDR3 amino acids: CVSSSWTGYEQYF. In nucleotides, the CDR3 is TGTGTCAGCAGCAGTTGGACAGGGTACGAGCAGTACTTC.

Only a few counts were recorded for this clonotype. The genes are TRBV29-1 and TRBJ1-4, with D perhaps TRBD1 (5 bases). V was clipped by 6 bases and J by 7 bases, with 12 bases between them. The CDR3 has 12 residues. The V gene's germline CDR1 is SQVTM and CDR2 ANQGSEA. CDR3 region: CSVAMTVEKLFF. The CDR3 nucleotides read TGCAGCGTAGCAATGACAGTTGAAAAACTGTTTTTT. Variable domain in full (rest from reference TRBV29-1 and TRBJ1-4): SAVISQKPSRDICQRGTSLTIQCQVDSQVTMMFWYRQQPGQSLTLIATANQGSEATYESGFVIDKFPISRPNLTFSTLTVSNMSPEDSSIYLCSVAMTVEKLFFGSGTQLSVL.

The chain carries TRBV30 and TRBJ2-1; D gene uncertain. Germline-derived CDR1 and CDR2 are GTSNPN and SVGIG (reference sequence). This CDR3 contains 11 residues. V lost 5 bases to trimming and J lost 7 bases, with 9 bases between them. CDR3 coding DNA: TGTGCCTGGTCTCTTCCTAATGAGCAGTTCTTC. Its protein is CAWSLPNEQFF.

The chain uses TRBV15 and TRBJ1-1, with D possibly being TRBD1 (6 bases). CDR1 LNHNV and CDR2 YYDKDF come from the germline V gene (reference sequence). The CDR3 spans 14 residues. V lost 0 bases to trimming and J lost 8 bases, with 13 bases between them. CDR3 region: CATSRDLGGGEAFF. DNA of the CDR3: TGTGCCACCAGCAGAGATCTAGGGGGAGGAGAAGCTTTCTTT.

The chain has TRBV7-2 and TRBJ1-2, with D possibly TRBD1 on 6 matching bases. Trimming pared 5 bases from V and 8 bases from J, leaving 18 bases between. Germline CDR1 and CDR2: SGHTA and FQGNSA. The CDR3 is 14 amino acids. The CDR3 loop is CASSRTTGYEGYTF. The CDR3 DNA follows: TGTGCCAGCAGCCGAACCACAGGGTATGAGGGCTACACCTTC. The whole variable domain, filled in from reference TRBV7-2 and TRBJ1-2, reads GAGVSQSPSNKVTEKGKDVELRCDPISGHTALYWYRQSLGQGLEFLIYFQGNSAPDKSGLPSDRFSAERTGGSVSTLTIQRTQQEDSAVYLCASSRTTGYEGYTFGSGTRLTVV.

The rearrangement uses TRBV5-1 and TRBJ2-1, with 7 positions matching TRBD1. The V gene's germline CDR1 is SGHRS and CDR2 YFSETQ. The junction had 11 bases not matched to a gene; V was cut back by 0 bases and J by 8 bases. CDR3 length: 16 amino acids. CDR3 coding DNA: TGCGCCAGCAGCTTGGATCCATTTGGGCAGGGGGATGAGCAGTTCTTC. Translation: CASSLDPFGQGDEQFF. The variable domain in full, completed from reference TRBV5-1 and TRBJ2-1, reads KAGVTQTPRYLIKTRGQQVTLSCSPISGHRSVSWYQQTPGQGLQFLFEYFSETQRNKGNFPGRFSGRQFSNSRSEMNVSTLELGDSALYLCASSLDPFGQGDEQFFGPGTRLTVL.

The CDR3 nucleotides read TGTGCCAGCAGCTTATCCGCCAACTACGAGCAGTACTTC. Translation gives CASSLSANYEQYF. V is TRBV12-3 or TRBV12-4 and J is TRBJ2-7; D is unclear. V was clipped by 6 bases and J by 3 bases, with 12 bases between them. This CDR3 comprises 13 residues.

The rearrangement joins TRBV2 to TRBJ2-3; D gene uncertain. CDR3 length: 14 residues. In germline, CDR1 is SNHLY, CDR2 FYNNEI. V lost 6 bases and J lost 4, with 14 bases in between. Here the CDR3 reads CASRDISGADTQYF. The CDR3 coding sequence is TGTGCCAGCAGAGACATCTCCGGCGCAGATACGCAGTATTTT.

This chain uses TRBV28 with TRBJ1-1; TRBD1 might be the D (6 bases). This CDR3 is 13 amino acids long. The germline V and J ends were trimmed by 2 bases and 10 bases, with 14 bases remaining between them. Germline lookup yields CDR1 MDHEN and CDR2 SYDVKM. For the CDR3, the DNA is TGTGCCAGCAGTTTACAGGGGCAAGGTGGAGCTTTCTTT. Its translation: CASSLQGQGGAFF.

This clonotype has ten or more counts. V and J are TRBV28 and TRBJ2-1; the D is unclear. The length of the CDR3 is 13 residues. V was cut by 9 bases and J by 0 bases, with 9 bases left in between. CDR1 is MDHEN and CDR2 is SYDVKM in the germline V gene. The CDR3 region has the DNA TGTGCCAGTAGGGAATACTCCTACAATGAGCAGTTCTTC. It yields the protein CASREYSYNEQFF.

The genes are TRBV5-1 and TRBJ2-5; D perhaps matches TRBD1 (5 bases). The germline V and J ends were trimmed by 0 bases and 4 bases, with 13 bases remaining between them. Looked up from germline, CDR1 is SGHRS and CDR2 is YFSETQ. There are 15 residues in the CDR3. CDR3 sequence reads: CASSLAVGRGETQYF. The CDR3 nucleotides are TGCGCCAGCAGCTTGGCCGTGGGGCGCGGAGAGACCCAGTACTTC.

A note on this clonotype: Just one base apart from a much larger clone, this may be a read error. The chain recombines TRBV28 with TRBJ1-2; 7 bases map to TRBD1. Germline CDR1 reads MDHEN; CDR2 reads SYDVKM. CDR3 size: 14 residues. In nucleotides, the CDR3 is TGTGCCGGCAGTGTACTCGAGGGGGCAGGAGGCTACACCTTC. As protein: CAGSVLEGAGGYTF.

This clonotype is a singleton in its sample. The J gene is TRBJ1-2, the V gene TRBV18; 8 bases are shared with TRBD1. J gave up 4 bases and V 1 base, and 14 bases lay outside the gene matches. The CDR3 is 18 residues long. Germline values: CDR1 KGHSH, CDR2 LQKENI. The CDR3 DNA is TGTGCCAGCTCACCACTTACTTCCGGGCGAACAGGGGGCTATGGCTACACCTTC. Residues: CASSPLTSGRTGGYGYTF.

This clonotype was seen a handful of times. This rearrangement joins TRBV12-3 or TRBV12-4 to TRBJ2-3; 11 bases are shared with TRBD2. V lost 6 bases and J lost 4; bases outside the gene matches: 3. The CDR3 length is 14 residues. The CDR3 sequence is CASRTSGRADTQYF. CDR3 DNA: TGTGCCAGCAGAACTAGCGGGAGAGCAGATACGCAGTATTTT.

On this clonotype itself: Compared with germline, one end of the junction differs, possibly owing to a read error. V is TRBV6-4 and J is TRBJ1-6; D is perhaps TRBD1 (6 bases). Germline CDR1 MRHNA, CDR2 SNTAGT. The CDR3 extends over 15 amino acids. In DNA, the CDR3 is TGTGCCAGCAGTCGATCGGACAGCTATTATTCACCCCTCCACTTT. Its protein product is CASSRSDSYYSPLHF.

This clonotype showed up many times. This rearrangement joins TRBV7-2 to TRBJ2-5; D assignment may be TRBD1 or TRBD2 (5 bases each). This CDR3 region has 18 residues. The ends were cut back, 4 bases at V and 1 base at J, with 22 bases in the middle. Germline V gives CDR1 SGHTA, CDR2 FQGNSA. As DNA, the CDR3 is TGTGCCAGCAGCTCCCGGGGCCAGATTGGTCCCTTCCAAGAGACCCAGTACTTC. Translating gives CASSSRGQIGPFQETQYF.